The entry below gives a single TCR beta chain sequence along with its context. Its antigen remains unidentified. The sample is drawn from a study of CD8 T cells in ankylosing spondylitis. General study findings and limits: In the blood and synovial fluid of reactive arthritis, some motif variants had been previously reported. Ankylosing spondylitis blood seemed to carry a telltale TCR beta motif made of seven or eight highly homologous variants. It was reported that disease-linked clones were significantly enriched in matched ankylosing spondylitis synovial fluid.

J was trimmed by 5 bases and V by 4 bases; bases with no gene match: 10. The CDR3 consists of 16 residues. The V gene's germline CDR1 is SGHAT and CDR2 FQNNGV. Construction of TCR beta libraries was performed using quantitative 5'-RACE with molecular barcodes. One entry per CDR3 protein, called by TCRdb with MiXCR from the 5' RACE reads. The profile covers over 400,000 distinct CDR3 sequences, with roughly 26% appearing a single time and roughly 1% taken by the ten largest. This sequence joins TRBV11-2 and TRBJ2-2, with 7 positions matching TRBD2. Sequencing used blood, either unsorted or a sorted T cell fraction (not recorded which). The clonotype was recovered from a male donor with ankylosing spondylitis. CDR3 protein: CASSSRGTINTGELFF. CDR3 bases: TGTGCCAGCAGCTCCCGGGGGACTATCAATACCGGGGAGCTGTTTTTT.